A single sample gave rise to the 7 T cell receptor beta chains below, sequenced in a study of T-cell memory formation after mild COVID-19 (dated by TCRdb to about 2021). Library preparation used 5' RACE. The listed sequencing device is Illumina NovaSeq 6000. The public reads were run again by TCRdb, first through fastp at Q25 and then through MiXCR, and only productive beta chains were kept. Rows merge per CDR3 protein into single entries with the most common DNA and genes. Counted in this sample were 250,000 to 300,000 distinct CDR3 sequences; less than 20% of them appeared once. 22% of the sample goes to the ten largest clones. Sequenced input: PBMCs or a T cell subset sorted from them (not recorded which). The receptor source for this set is a man between 18 and 35 years old who had mild COVID-19 (a few samples of this study predate the infection). The sample titles of this study are shuffled in the database, so cell type and time point are left out; the donor was told from shared clones.

The chain carries TRBV5-1 and TRBJ2-7; D is uncertain. Germline V gene data show CDR1 as SGHRS and CDR2 as YFSETQ. The CDR3 is 15 residues long. V gave up 4 bases and J gave up 0 bases, with 14 bases separating them. The CDR3 DNA sequence: TGCGCCAGCAGCGTCCGACCGACCCGCTCCTACGAGCAGTACGTC. Its protein product is CASSVRPTRSYEQYV.

V and J are TRBV28 and TRBJ1-2; D unresolved. This CDR3 comprises 12 residues. Germline V gives CDR1 MDHEN, CDR2 SYDVKM. V was cut by 6 bases and J by 8 bases, with 13 bases left in between. This CDR3 reads CASSSQALGYTF. The CDR3 DNA sequence: TGTGCCAGCAGCTCCCAGGCGTTGGGCTACACCTTC.

This clonotype was seen at least ten times. This chain links TRBV20-1 with TRBJ1-2; D might be TRBD1 (5 bases). The CDR3 has 11 amino acids. Germline values: CDR1 DFQATT, CDR2 SNEGSKA (reference sequence). Trimming stripped 3 bases from V and 6 bases from J, with 8 bases between. The CDR3 DNA reads TGCAGTGCTAGTAAAGGGGATGGCTACACCTTC. As protein: CSASKGDGYTF.

This clonotype showed up just a few times. V usage is TRBV24-1 and J usage is TRBJ2-4, with D perhaps matching TRBD1 or TRBD2 (7 bases each). V lost 5 bases and J 3 bases, leaving 19 bases between the germline ends. This CDR3 contains 17 residues. Germline lookup yields CDR1 KGHDR and CDR2 SFDVKD. CDR3 loop: CATSGGQATGGKNIQYF. CDR3 sequence (DNA): TGTGCCACCAGTGGCGGACAGGCGACGGGAGGCAAAAACATTCAGTACTTC.

This clonotype was seen a few times. The chain carries TRBV27 and TRBJ1-1, with D possibly matching TRBD1 (6 bases). V was clipped by 3 bases and J by 1 base, with 15 bases between them. Germline-derived CDR1 and CDR2 are MNHEY and SMNVEV (reference sequence). CDR3 size: 16 residues. CDR3 sequence (DNA): TGTGCCAGCAGTTTGGGGTGGGGACACCCGAACACTGAAGCTTTCTTT. It codes for CASSLGWGHPNTEAFF.

This clonotype was seen a few times. CDR3 DNA: TGTGCCAGCAGTTTAATGGGGGGACCAAATTCACCCCTCCACTTT. Protein: CASSLMGGPNSPLHF. The J gene is TRBJ1-6, the V gene TRBV12-3 or TRBV12-4; tentative D call: TRBD1 (5 bases). The CDR3 runs 15 residues. The V gene lost 2 bases and the J gene lost 7 bases, with 12 bases spanning the gap.

The rearrangement uses TRBV5-1 and TRBJ2-3, with no clear D. Trimming removed 4 bases at V and 2 bases at J, with 11 bases between. This CDR3 spans 14 amino acids. Germline V gene data show CDR1 as SGHRS and CDR2 as YFSETQ. The CDR3 sequence: CASSTQKFTDTQYF. In DNA form, the CDR3 reads TGCGCCAGCAGCACCCAGAAGTTCACAGATACGCAGTATTTT.